This T cell receptor beta chain was sequenced during a study of T cells in Graves' hyperthyroidism and ophthalmopathy. Germline values: CDR1 SGHRS, CDR2 YFSETQ. V gave up 5 bases and J gave up 6 bases, with 12 bases separating them. This CDR3 has 12 residues. This clonotype came up many times. RNA transcripts served as the template for amplifying TCR beta CDR3 regions. The HTBI primer set was used in a first-round RT-PCR of the TCR CDR3. From the multiplex PCR reads, TCRdb called clonotypes with MiXCR, one entry per CDR3 protein. The sample has approximately 250,000 distinct CDR3 sequences, around 26% seen once.

This clonotype was obtained from a woman in her thirties or forties with Graves' ophthalmopathy. The material sequenced was blood. V gene TRBV5-1 combines with J gene TRBJ2-7; weak D call: TRBD2 (6 bases). The CDR3 DNA is TGCGCCAGCAGTCGCGGGGCGGCCGAGCAGTACTTC. Translation gives CASSRGAAEQYF.